This passage covers 27 T cell receptor beta chains from one sample sequenced in a study of cytomegalovirus exposure and HLA in healthy donors. The protocol was immunoSEQ multiplex PCR, while the TCRdb copy is restricted to in-frame clones and leaves out a portion. The sample carries about 280,000 clones, approximately 83% recorded once. Material for sequencing was PBMCs. Receptors were obtained from a woman aged 18-29 years in good health and CMV-seronegative.

The V gene is TRBV11-2, the J gene TRBJ2-5; TRBD1 is a possible D gene (6 bases). With 2 bases removed from V and 8 bases from J, the gap between germline ends came to 21 bases. This CDR3 has 16 amino acids. In germline, CDR1 is SGHAT, CDR2 FQNNGV. CDR3: CASSLRADRTSRTQYF. The CDR3, as DNA: TGTGCCAGCAGCTTACGGGCTGACAGGACCTCAAGAACCCAGTACTTC. Full variable domain (outside the CDR3, taken from reference TRBV11-2 and TRBJ2-5): EAGVAQSPRYKIIEKRQSVAFWCNPISGHATLYWYQQILGQGPKLLIQFQNNGVVDDSQLPKDRFSAERLKGVDSTLKIQPAKLEDSAVYLCASSLRADRTSRTQYFGPGTRLLVL.

The chain recombines TRBV27 with TRBJ2-1, with 11 bases fitting TRBD2. Per germline, CDR1 MNHEY and CDR2 SMNVEV (reference sequence). The trim removed 3 bases at V and 10 bases at J, leaving 5 bases unmatched. The CDR3 has 14 amino acids. Written as DNA, the CDR3 is TGTGCCAGCAGTTTTAGCGGGGGGGCGTCCGAGCAGTTCTTC. Amino acid sequence: CASSFSGGASEQFF.

This chain connects TRBV7-9 to TRBJ1-2; possibly TRBD1 for D (5 bases). CDR3 size: 14 residues. Deletions cut 0 bases from V and 10 bases from J, with 15 bases between. Looked up from germline, CDR1 is SEHNR and CDR2 is FQNEAQ (reference sequence). The CDR3 here is CASSLAFVGQDYTF. The CDR3 DNA reads as TGTGCCAGCAGCTTAGCCTTTGTGGGGCAGGACTACACCTTC.

CDR3 nucleotides: TGTGCCAGCAGTTCCCGAGCGGGGGGGCGGGACGAGCAGTACTTC. It translates to CASSSRAGGRDEQYF. The rearrangement uses TRBV6-6 and TRBJ2-7, with 10 bases fitting TRBD2. Unmatched junction bases numbered 8, after V lost 4 bases and J lost 5 bases. The germline CDR1 and CDR2 sequences are MNHNY and SVGAGI (reference sequence). This CDR3 has 15 amino acids.

For the CDR3, the DNA is TGTGCCACCTTAACTTGGCGGGAGGGCACAGATACGCAGTATTTT. The encoded protein is CATLTWREGTDTQYF. This rearrangement joins TRBV19 to TRBJ2-3, with TRBD2 matching 8 bases. With V trimmed by 10 bases and J by 1 base, 10 bases remained unmatched. Germline CDR1 reads LNHDA; CDR2 reads SQIVND (reference sequence). This CDR3 region has 15 residues.

The chain uses TRBV5-8 and TRBJ2-7; D is unresolved. Germline-derived CDR1 and CDR2 are SGHTS and YDEGEE. V gave up 7 bases and J gave up 2 bases, with 16 bases separating them. This CDR3 region has 14 residues. CDR3 in DNA: TGTGCCAGCCGTACCCGCAGGTATCCCTACGAGCAGTACTTC. Translation: CASRTRRYPYEQYF.

About this clone itself: This CDR3 is also generated by other DNA sequences in the sample. The V and J genes are TRBV5-1 and TRBJ2-5; 7 bases match TRBD1. V gave up 0 bases and J gave up 3 bases; unmatched junction bases: 5. Germline CDR1 SGHRS, CDR2 YFSETQ. This CDR3 is built from 15 residues. CDR3 sequence: CASSLVGQGEETQYF. Here the CDR3 DNA reads TGCGCCAGCAGCTTGGTTGGGCAGGGGGAAGAGACCCAGTACTTC.

The J gene is TRBJ2-2, the V gene TRBV28; D might be TRBD2 (5 bases). V was pared by 5 bases and J by 2 bases, with 15 bases between. This CDR3 contains 16 residues. CDR1 and CDR2 from the germline V gene are MDHEN and SYDVKM. The CDR3, as DNA: TGTGCCAGCAGTGTACCGGGCGGAGGTAACACCGGGGAGCTGTTTTTT. Amino acid sequence: CASSVPGGGNTGELFF. The complete variable domain, with remaining parts taken from reference TRBV28 and TRBJ2-2, reads DVKVTQSSRYLVKRTGEKVFLECVQDMDHENMFWYRQDPGLGLRLIYFSYDVKMKEKGDIPEGYSVSREKKERFSLILESASTNQTSMYLCASSVPGGGNTGELFFGEGSRLTVL.

The chain is built from TRBV9 and TRBJ2-7; TRBD2 matches 7 bases. Germline CDR1 and CDR2: SGDLS and YYNGEE. There are 16 residues in the CDR3. After removal of 3 bases from V and 6 bases from J, the junction contained 15 bases not matched to a gene. The CDR3 nucleotides read TGTGCCAGCAGCGACAAAAGGTCGGGACTACACGCCGAGCAGTACTTC. Translating it yields CASSDKRSGLHAEQYF.

In this sample, this clone turned up a few times. J is TRBJ1-2 and V is TRBV5-1; 10 bases are a match to TRBD1. Trimming cost V 5 bases and J 7 bases; bases outside gene matches: 11. Germline V gives CDR1 SGHRS, CDR2 YFSETQ. The CDR3 spans 15 residues. The CDR3 spells CASRPETGGSFGYTF. In DNA, the CDR3 is TGCGCCAGCAGGCCCGAGACAGGGGGCAGTTTTGGCTACACCTTC.

The V gene is TRBV5-4, the J gene TRBJ2-7, with TRBD1 matching over 7 bases. V was clipped by 1 base and J by 0 bases; unmatched bases: 10. The germline V gene encodes CDR1 SGHNT and CDR2 YYREEE (reference sequence). This CDR3 spans 17 amino acids. The CDR3, as DNA: TGTGCCAGCAGCTTGAATGTCGGACAGGCTTTCTCCTACGAGCAGTACTTC. Residues: CASSLNVGQAFSYEQYF. Looking up the rest from reference TRBV5-4 and TRBJ2-7 gives the full variable domain: ETGVTQSPTHLIKTRGQQVTLRCSSQSGHNTVSWYQQALGQGPQFIFQYYREEENGRGNFPPRFSGLQFPNYSSELNVNALELDDSALYLCASSLNVGQAFSYEQYFGPGTRLTVT.

The sample holds a few counts of this clone. The chain links TRBV5-1 to TRBJ1-2; D gene uncertain. Germline CDR1 is SGHRS and CDR2 is YFSETQ. This CDR3 spans 15 amino acids. With 0 bases removed from V and 0 bases from J, the gap between germline ends came to 9 bases. The CDR3 spells CASSLAAGSNYGYTF. CDR3 in DNA: TGCGCCAGCAGCTTGGCCGCCGGGTCTAACTATGGCTACACCTTC.

The rearrangement links TRBV4-2 to TRBJ2-3; 11 nucleotides line up with TRBD2. CDR1 and CDR2 (germline): LGHNA, YNFKEQ. V shed 0 bases and J 12 bases; nucleotides not matched to a gene: 5. The CDR3 spans 14 residues. The CDR3 is CASSQERLAGPQYF. CDR3 in DNA: TGTGCCAGCAGCCAAGAGCGACTAGCGGGACCTCAGTATTTT.

This chain connects TRBV30 to TRBJ1-5; D is undetermined. The CDR3 is 13 residues long. V was pared by 3 bases and J by 3 bases, with 9 bases between. Germline V gene lookup returns CDR1 GTSNPN and CDR2 SVGIG (reference sequence). CDR3: CAWRYSNNQPQHF. The CDR3 nucleotides read TGTGCCTGGAGGTACAGTAACAATCAGCCCCAGCATTTT.

The V and J genes are TRBV29-1 and TRBJ2-7, with a possible D match to TRBD1 (5 bases). CDR3 size: 15 residues. Looked up from germline, CDR1 is SQVTM and CDR2 is ANQGSEA. V lost 0 bases to trimming and J lost 0 bases, with 12 bases between them. The CDR3 loop is CSVEDLGASSYEQYF. The CDR3, as DNA: TGCAGCGTTGAAGATCTAGGGGCAAGCTCCTACGAGCAGTACTTC.

Written as DNA, the CDR3 is TGTGCCAGCAGCGATCAGGGGGCTCCCGGGGAGCTGTTTTTT. Translated: CASSDQGAPGELFF. The gene calls are TRBV7-6 and TRBJ2-2, with 8 bases identical to TRBD1. The V and J ends lost 5 bases and 6 bases, in that order; junction bases with no gene match: 5. CDR1 is SGHVS and CDR2 is FNYEAQ in the germline V gene. The CDR3 has 14 residues.

V is TRBV11-2 and J is TRBJ1-2; D gene ambiguous. Germline V CDR1 and CDR2: SGHAT, FQNNGV. The CDR3 is 13 residues long. V dropped 2 bases and J dropped 8 bases, with 12 bases sitting between them. Here the CDR3 reads CASSLHHPGGYTF. The CDR3 DNA follows: TGTGCCAGCAGCTTACATCACCCCGGGGGCTACACCTTC.

The chain carries TRBV6-5 and TRBJ2-1; 8 bases match TRBD1. This CDR3 region has 15 residues. CDR1 and CDR2 from the germline V gene are MNHEY and SVGAGI. The V and J ends lost 3 bases and 8 bases, in that order; junction bases with no gene match: 9. CDR3 DNA: TGTGCCAGCAGTTATTTGGCAGGGGGCAGCGATGAGCAGTTCTTC. This codes for CASSYLAGGSDEQFF.

The chain has TRBV4-3 and TRBJ2-2, with D possibly being TRBD2 (5 bases). The CDR3 is 16 residues long. Germline CDR1 reads LGHNA; CDR2 reads YSLEER. V lost 4 bases to trimming and J lost 1 base, with 13 bases between them. This CDR3 is CASSPGGLMNTGELFF. Here the CDR3 DNA reads TGCGCCAGCAGCCCTGGAGGACTGATGAACACCGGGGAGCTGTTTTTT.

V and J are TRBV5-6 and TRBJ1-2; 9 positions agree with TRBD1. The length of the CDR3 is 14 residues. After removal of 3 bases from V and 7 bases from J, the junction contained 7 bases not matched to a gene. The germline CDR1 and CDR2 sequences are SGHDT and YYEEEE. The CDR3 sequence is CASSWGQGISGYTF. The CDR3 nucleotides are TGTGCCAGCAGCTGGGGACAGGGAATCTCTGGCTACACCTTC.

The chain has TRBV7-8 and TRBJ1-5; D is unclear. The germline V gene encodes CDR1 SGHVS and CDR2 FQNEAQ. CDR3 size: 12 residues. V lost 5 bases, J lost 4 bases, and 6 bases lay in between. CDR3 sequence reads: CASSLTNQPQHF. Written as DNA, the CDR3 is TGTGCCAGCAGCCTTACTAATCAGCCCCAGCATTTT.

The J gene is TRBJ2-3, the V gene TRBV11-2; 12 bases are a match to TRBD2. V gave up 5 bases and J gave up 3 bases; unmatched junction bases: 15. Germline V CDR1 and CDR2: SGHAT, FQNNGV. The CDR3 is made up of 19 amino acids. This CDR3 is CASSPWLAGGPVGTDTQYF. CDR3 nucleotide sequence: TGTGCCAGCAGCCCATGGCTAGCGGGGGGGCCCGTGGGGACAGATACGCAGTATTTT.

This clone came up once. This chain uses TRBV5-1 with TRBJ2-4, with 10 bases identical to TRBD2. CDR1 and CDR2 from the germline V gene are SGHRS and YFSETQ. V was clipped by 6 bases and J by 6 bases; unmatched bases: 6. The CDR3 loop spans 14 amino acids. As DNA, the CDR3 is TGCGCCAGCACCGGAGCGGGAGGGGGAAACATTCAGTACTTC. It is translated as CASTGAGGGNIQYF. The full variable domain, rest sourced from reference TRBV5-1 and TRBJ2-4, is KAGVTQTPRYLIKTRGQQVTLSCSPISGHRSVSWYQQTPGQGLQFLFEYFSETQRNKGNFPGRFSGRQFSNSRSEMNVSTLELGDSALYLCASTGAGGGNIQYFGAGTRLSVL.

This sequence joins TRBV6-5 and TRBJ2-1, with a tentative D call TRBD2 (6 bases). Germline CDR1 reads MNHEY; CDR2 reads SVGAGI. The CDR3 length is 16 residues. V dropped 0 bases and J dropped 3 bases, with 12 bases sitting between them. The CDR3 nucleotides read TGTGCCAGCAGTTACTCGGCGGGAATCAGCTACAATGAGCAGTTCTTC. It is translated as CASSYSAGISYNEQFF.

This chain uses TRBV27 with TRBJ1-6; tentatively, D is TRBD1 (5 bases). Trimming cost V 2 bases and J 11 bases, with 19 bases left between them. The germline gives CDR1 MNHEY, CDR2 SMNVEV (reference sequence). CDR3 length: 16 amino acids. CDR3 sequence (DNA): TGTGCCAGCAGTTTAAGCGCGGGACGGGGAAGGGCACCCCTCCACTTT. As protein: CASSLSAGRGRAPLHF.

This chain uses TRBV2 with TRBJ2-7, with TRBD2 matching over 9 bases. There are 16 residues in the CDR3. The germline gives CDR1 SNHLY, CDR2 FYNNEI. V lost 4 bases to trimming and J lost 7 bases; unmatched junction nucleotides: 14. CDR3 DNA sequence: TGTGCCAGCAGTGGACGTAGTGCGGGAGGGCCCGGGGAGCAGTACTTC. Protein product: CASSGRSAGGPGEQYF.

This clone has just a few counts. The chain employs TRBV29-1 and TRBJ1-1, with D unresolved. Germline V gene lookup returns CDR1 SQVTM and CDR2 ANQGSEA. There are 11 residues in the CDR3. V lost 4 bases and J lost 3, with 6 bases in between. The CDR3 here is CSVAADTEAFF. In DNA, the CDR3 is TGCAGCGTTGCCGCGGACACTGAAGCTTTCTTT. Full variable domain (outside the CDR3, taken from reference TRBV29-1 and TRBJ1-1): SAVISQKPSRDICQRGTSLTIQCQVDSQVTMMFWYRQQPGQSLTLIATANQGSEATYESGFVIDKFPISRPNLTFSTLTVSNMSPEDSSIYLCSVAADTEAFFGQGTRLTVV.